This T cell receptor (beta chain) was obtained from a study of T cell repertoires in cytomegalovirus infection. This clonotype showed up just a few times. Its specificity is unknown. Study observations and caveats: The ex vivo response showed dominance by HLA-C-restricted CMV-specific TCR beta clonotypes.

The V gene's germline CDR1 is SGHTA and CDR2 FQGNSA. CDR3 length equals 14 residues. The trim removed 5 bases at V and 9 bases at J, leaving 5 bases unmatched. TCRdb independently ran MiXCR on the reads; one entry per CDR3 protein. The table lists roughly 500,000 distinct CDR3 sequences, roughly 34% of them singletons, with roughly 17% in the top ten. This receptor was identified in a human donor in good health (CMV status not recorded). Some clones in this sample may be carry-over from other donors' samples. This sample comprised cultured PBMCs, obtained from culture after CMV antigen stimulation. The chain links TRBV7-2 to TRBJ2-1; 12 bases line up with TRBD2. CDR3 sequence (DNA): TGTGCCAGCAGCCAAACTAGCGGGGGGCCTGAGCAGTTCTTC. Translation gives CASSQTSGGPEQFF.